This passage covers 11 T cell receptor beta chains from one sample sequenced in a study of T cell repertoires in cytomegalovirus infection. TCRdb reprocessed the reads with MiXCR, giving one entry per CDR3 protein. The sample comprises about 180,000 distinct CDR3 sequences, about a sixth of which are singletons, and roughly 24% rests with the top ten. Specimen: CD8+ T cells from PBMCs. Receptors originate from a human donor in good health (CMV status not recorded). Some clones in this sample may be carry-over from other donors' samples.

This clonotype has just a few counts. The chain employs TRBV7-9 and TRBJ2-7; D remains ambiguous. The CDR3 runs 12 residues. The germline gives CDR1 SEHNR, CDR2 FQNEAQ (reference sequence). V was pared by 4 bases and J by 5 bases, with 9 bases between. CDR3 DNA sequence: TGTGCCAGCAGCTCCGTGAGGAACGAGCAGTACTTC. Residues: CASSSVRNEQYF. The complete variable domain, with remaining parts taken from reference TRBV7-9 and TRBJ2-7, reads DTGVSQNPRHKITKRGQNVTFRCDPISEHNRLYWYRQTLGQGPEFLTYFQNEAQLEKSRLLSDRFSAERPKGSFSTLEIQRTEQGDSAMYLCASSSVRNEQYFGPGTRLTVT.

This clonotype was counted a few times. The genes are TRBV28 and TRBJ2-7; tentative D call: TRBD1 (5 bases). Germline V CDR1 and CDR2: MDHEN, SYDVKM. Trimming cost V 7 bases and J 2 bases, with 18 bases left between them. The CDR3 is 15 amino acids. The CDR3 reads CASTTLIGAPYEQYF. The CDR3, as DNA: TGTGCCAGCACCACCCTCATAGGGGCGCCCTACGAGCAGTACTTC. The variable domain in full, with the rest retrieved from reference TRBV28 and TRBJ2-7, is DVKVTQSSRYLVKRTGEKVFLECVQDMDHENMFWYRQDPGLGLRLIYFSYDVKMKEKGDIPEGYSVSREKKERFSLILESASTNQTSMYLCASTTLIGAPYEQYFGPGTRLTVT.

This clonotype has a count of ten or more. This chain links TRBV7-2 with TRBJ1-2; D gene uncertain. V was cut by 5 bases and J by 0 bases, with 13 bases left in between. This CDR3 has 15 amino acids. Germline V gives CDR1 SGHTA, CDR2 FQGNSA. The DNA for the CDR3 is TGTGCCAGCAGCCCCCCGGTGAGAGCTAACTATGGCTACACCTTC. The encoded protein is CASSPPVRANYGYTF.

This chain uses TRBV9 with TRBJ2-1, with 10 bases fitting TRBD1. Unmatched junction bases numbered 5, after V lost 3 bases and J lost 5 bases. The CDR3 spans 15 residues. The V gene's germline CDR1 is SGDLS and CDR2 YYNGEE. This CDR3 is CASSDGDRGNNEQFF. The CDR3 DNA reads TGTGCCAGCAGCGACGGGGACAGGGGTAACAATGAGCAGTTCTTC.

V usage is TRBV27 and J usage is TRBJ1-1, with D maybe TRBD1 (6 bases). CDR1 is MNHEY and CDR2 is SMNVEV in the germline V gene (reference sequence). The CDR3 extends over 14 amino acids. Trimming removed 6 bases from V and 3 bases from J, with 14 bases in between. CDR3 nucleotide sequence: TGTGCCAGCAGGAACGGACAGAGGGACACTGAAGCTTTCTTT. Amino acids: CASRNGQRDTEAFF.

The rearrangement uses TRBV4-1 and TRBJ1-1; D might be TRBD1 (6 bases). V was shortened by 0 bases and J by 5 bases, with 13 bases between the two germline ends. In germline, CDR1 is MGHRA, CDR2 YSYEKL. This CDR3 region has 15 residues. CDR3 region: CASSQERGIRTEAFF. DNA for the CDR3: TGCGCCAGCAGCCAAGAGAGGGGGATACGAACTGAAGCTTTCTTT.

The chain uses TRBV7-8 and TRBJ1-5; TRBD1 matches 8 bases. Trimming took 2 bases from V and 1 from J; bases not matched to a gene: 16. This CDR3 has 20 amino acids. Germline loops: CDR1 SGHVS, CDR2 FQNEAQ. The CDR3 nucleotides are TGTGCCAGCAGCTTAATTCCCCGGGACAGGCCCAGCGGGAGCAATCAGCCCCAGCATTTT. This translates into CASSLIPRDRPSGSNQPQHF. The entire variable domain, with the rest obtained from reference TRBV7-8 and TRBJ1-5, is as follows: GAGVSQSPRYKVAKRGQDVALRCDPISGHVSLFWYQQALGQGPEFLTYFQNEAQLDKSGLPSDRFFAERPEGSVSTLKIQRTQQEDSAVYLCASSLIPRDRPSGSNQPQHFGDGTRLSIL.

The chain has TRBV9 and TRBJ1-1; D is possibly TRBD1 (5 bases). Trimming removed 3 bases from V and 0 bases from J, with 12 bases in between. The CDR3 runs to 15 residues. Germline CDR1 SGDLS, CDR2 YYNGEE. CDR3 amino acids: CASSGSGGLNTEAFF. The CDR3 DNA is TGTGCCAGCAGCGGGTCCGGGGGATTGAACACTGAAGCTTTCTTT.

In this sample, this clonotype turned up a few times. The CDR3 DNA reads as TGCGCCAGCAGCCAAGATGAATTAAATGAGCAGTTCTTC. Protein sequence: CASSQDELNEQFF. J is TRBJ2-1 and V is TRBV4-1; D ambiguous. Germline V gene lookup returns CDR1 MGHRA and CDR2 YSYEKL. There are 13 residues in the CDR3. V was shortened by 0 bases and J by 7 bases, with 7 bases between the two germline ends.

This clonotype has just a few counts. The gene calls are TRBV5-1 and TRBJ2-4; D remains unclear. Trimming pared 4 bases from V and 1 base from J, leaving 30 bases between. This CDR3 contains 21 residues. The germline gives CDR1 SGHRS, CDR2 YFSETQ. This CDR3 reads CASSPPPDPRDKGWAKNIQYF. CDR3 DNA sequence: TGCGCCAGCAGCCCCCCCCCTGACCCAAGAGACAAAGGGTGGGCCAAAAACATTCAGTACTTC.

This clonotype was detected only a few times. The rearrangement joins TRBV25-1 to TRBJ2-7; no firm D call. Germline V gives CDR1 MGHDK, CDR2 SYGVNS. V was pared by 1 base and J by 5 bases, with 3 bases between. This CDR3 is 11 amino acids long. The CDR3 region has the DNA TGTGCCAGCAGTGAATGGAACGAGCAGTACTTC. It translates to CASSEWNEQYF.